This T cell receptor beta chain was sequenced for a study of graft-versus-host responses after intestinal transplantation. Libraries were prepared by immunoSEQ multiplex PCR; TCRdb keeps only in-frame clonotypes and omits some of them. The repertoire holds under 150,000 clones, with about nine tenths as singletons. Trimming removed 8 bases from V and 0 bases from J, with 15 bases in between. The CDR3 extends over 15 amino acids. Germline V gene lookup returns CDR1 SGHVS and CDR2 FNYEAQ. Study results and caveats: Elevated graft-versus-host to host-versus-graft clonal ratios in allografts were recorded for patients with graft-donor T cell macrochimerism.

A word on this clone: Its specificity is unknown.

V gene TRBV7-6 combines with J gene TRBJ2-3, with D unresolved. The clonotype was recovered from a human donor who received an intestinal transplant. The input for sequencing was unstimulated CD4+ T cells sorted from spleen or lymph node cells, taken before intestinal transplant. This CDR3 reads CASSSISGSTDTQYF. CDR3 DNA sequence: TGTGCCAGCTCCTCGATATCCGGGAGCACAGATACGCAGTATTTT.